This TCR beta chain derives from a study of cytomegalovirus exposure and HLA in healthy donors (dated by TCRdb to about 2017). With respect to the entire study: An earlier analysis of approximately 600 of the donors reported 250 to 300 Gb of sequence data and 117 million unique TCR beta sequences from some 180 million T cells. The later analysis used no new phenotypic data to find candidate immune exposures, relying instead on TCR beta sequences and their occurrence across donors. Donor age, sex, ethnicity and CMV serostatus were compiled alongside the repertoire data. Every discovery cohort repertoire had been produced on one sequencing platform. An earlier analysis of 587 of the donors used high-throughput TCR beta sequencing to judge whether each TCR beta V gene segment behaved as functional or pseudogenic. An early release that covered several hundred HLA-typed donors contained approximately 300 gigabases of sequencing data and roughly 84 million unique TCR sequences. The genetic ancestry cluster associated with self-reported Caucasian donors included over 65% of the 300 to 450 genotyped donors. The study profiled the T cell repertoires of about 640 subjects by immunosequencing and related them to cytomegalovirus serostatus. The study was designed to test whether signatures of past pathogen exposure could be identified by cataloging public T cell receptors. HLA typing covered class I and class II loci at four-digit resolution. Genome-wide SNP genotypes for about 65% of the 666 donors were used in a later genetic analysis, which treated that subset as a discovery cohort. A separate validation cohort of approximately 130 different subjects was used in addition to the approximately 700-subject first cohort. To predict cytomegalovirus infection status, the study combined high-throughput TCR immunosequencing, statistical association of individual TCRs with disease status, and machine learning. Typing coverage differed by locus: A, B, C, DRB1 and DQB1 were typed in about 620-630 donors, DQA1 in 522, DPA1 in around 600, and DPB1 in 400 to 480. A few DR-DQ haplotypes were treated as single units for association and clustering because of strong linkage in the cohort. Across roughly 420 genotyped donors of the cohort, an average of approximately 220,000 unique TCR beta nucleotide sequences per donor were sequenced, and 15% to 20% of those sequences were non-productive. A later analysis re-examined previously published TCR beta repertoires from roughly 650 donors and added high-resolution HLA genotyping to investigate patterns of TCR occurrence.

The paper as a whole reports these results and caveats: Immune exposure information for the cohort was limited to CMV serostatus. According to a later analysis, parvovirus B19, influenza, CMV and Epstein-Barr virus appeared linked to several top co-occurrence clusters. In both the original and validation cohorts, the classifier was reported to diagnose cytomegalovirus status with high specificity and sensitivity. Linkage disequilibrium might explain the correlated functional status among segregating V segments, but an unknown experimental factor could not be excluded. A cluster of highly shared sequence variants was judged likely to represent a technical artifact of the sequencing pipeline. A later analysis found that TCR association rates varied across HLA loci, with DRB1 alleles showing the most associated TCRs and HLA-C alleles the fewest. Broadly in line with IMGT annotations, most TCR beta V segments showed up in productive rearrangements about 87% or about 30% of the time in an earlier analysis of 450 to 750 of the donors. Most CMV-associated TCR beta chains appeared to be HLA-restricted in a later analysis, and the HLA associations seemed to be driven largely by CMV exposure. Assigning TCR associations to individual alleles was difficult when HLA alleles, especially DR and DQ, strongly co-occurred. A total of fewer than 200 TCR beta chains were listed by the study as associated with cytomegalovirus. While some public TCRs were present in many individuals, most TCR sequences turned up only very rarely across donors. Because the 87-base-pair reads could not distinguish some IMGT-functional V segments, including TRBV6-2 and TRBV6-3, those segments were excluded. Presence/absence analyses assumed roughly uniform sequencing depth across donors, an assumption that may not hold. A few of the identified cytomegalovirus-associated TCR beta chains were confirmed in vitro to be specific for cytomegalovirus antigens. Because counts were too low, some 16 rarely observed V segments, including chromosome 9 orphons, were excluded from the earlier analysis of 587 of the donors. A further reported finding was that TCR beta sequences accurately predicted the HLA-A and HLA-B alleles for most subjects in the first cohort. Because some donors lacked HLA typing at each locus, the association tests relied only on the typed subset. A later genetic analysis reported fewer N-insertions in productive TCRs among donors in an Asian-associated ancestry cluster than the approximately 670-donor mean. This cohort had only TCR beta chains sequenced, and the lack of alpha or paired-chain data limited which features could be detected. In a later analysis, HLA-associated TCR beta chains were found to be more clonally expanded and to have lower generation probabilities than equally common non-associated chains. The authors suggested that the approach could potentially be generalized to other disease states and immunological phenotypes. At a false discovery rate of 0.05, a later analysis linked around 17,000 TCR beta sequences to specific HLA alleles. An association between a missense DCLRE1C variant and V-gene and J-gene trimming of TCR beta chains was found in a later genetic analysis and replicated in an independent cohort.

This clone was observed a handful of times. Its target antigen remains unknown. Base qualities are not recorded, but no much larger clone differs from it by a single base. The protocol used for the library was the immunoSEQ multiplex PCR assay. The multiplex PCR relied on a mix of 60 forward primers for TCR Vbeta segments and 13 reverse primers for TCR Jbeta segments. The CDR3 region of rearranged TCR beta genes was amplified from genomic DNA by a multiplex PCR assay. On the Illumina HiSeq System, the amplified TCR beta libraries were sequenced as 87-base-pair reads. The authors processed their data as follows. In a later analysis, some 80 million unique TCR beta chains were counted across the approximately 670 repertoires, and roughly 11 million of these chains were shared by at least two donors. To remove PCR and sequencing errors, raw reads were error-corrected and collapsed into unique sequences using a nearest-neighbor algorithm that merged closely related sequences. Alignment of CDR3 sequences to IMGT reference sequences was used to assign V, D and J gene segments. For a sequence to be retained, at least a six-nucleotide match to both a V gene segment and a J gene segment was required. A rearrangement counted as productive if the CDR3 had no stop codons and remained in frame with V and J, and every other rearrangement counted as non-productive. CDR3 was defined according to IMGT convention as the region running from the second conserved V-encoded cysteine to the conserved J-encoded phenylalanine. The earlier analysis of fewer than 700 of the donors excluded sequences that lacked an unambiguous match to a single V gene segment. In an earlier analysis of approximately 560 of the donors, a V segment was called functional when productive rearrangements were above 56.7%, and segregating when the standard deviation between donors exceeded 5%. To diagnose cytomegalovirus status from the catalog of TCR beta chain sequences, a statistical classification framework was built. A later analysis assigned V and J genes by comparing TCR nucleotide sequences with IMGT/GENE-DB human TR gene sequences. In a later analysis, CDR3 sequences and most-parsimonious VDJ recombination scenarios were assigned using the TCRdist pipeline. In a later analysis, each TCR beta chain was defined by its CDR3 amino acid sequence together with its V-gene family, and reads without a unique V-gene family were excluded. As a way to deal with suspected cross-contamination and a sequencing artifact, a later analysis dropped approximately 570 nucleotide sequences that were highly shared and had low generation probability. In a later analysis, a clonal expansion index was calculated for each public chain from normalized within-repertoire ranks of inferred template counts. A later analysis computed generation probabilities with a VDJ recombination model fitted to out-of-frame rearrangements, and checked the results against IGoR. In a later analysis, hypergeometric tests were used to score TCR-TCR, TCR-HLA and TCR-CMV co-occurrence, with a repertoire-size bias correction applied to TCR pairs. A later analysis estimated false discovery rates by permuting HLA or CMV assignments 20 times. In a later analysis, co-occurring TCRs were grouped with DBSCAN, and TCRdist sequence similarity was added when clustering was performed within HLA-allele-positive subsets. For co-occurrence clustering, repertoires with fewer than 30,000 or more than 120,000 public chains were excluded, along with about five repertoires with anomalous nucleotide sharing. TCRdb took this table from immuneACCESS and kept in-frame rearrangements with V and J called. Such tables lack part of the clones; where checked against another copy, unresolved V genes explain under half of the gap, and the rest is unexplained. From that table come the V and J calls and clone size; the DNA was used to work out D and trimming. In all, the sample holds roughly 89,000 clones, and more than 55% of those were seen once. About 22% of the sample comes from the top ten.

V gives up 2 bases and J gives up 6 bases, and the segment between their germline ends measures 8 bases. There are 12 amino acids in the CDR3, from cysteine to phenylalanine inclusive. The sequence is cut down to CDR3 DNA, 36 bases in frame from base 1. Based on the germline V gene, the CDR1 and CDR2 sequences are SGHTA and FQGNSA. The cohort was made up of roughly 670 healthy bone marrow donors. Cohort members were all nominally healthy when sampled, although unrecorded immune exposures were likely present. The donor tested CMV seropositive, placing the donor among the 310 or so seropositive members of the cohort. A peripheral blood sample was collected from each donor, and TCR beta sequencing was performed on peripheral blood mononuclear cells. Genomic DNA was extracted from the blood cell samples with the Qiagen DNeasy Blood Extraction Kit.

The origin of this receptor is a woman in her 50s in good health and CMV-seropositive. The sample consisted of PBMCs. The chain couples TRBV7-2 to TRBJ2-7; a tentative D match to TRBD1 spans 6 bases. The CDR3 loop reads CASSLLGAEQYF. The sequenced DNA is TGTGCCAGCAGCTTACTGGGGGCCGAGCAGTACTTC.